This T cell receptor beta chain originates from a study of T cell repertoires in cytomegalovirus infection. MiXCR, applied by TCRdb to the reads, yields one record per CDR3 protein. The sample holds some 800,000 distinct CDR3 sequences, about 28% seen once. The CDR3 covers 17 residues. Trimming removed 0 bases from V and 1 base from J; junction bases left unmatched: 7. Germline-derived CDR1 and CDR2 are LGHNA and YNFKEQ. Broader study findings: CMV-specific TCR beta clonotypes restricted by HLA-C dominated the ex vivo response.

Only a few counts were recorded for this clonotype. Its antigen is unidentified. The specimen comprised cultured CD8+ T cells from PBMCs, sampled from culture after CMV antigen stimulation. The rearrangement joins TRBV4-2 to TRBJ1-1; 8 bases fit TRBD1. The source of this sequence is a human donor in good health (CMV status not recorded). Some clones in this sample may be carry-over from other donors' samples. The CDR3 reads CASSQDWAGGRNTEAFF. CDR3 coding DNA: TGTGCCAGCAGCCAAGATTGGGCAGGGGGCAGGAACACTGAAGCTTTCTTT.